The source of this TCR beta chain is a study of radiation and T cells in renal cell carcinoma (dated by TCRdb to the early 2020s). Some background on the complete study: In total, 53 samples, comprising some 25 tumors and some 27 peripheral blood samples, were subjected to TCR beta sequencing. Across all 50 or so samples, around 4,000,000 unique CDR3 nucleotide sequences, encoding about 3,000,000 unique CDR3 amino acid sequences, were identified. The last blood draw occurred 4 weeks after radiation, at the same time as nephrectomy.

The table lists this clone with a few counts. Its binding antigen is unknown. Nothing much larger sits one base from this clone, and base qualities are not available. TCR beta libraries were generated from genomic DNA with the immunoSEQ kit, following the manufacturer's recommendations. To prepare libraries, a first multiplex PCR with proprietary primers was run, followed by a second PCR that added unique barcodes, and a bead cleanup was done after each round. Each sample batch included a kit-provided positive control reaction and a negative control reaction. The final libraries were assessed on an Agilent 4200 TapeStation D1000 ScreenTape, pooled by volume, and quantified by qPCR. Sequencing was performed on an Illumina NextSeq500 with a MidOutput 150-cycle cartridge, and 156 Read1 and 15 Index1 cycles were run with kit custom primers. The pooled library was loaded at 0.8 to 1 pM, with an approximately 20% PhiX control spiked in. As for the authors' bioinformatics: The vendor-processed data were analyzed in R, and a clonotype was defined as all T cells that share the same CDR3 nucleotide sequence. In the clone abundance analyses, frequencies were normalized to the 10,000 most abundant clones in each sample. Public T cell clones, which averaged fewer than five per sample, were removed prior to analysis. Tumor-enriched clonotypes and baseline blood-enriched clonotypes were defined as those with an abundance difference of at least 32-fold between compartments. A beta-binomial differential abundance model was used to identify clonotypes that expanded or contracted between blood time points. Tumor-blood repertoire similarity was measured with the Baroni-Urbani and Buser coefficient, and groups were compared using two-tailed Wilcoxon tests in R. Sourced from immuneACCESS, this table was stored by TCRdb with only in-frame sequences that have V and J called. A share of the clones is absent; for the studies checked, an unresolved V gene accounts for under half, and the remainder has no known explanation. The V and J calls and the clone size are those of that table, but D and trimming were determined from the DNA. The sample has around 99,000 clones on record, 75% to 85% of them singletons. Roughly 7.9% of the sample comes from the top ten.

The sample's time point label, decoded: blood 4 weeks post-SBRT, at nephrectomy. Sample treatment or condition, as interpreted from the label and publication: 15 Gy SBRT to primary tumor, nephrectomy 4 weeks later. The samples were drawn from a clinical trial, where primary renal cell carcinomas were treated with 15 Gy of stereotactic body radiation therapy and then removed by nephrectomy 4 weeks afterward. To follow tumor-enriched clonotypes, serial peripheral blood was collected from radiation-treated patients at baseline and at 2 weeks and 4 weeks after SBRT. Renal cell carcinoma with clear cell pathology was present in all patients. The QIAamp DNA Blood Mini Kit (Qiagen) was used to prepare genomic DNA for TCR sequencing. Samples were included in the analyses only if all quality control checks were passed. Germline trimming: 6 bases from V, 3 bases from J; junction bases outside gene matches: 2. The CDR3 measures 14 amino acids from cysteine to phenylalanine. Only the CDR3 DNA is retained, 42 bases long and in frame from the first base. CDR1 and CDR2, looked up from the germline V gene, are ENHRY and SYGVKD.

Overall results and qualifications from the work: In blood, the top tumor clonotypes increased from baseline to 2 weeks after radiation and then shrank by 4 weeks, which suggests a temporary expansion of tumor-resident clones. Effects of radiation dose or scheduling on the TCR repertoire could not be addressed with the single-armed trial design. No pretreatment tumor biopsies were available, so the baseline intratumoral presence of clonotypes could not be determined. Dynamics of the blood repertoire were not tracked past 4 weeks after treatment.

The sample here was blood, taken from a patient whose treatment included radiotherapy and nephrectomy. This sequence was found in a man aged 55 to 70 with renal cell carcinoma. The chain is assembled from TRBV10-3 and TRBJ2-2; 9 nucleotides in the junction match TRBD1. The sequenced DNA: TGTGCCATCAGGGGACAGGGTCACACCGGGGAGCTGTTTTTT. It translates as CAIRGQGHTGELFF.